Below, 11 T cell receptor beta chains from the same sample are listed, as sequenced in a study of CD8 T cells in ankylosing spondylitis. MiXCR was run by TCRdb on the 5' RACE reads, yielding one entry per CDR3 protein. Of 150,000 to 200,000 distinct CDR3 sequences listed, about a sixth were seen once; the top ten hold about 8.2%. Sequenced: blood, either unsorted or a sorted T cell fraction (not recorded which). These receptor sequences come from a male donor with ankylosing spondylitis or in good health (not recorded which).

V and J are TRBV5-4 and TRBJ2-7; TRBD1 matches at 10 bases. Per the germline V gene, CDR1 is SGHNT and CDR2 is YYREEE (reference sequence). Losses at the gene ends were 0 bases for V and 2 bases for J; bases not matched to a gene: 5. The CDR3 covers 16 residues. The CDR3 nucleotides read TGTGCCAGCAGCTTGGGTTGGGACAGGGGAACCTACGAGCAGTACTTC. This sequence encodes CASSLGWDRGTYEQYF. The full variable domain, rest sourced from reference TRBV5-4 and TRBJ2-7, is ETGVTQSPTHLIKTRGQQVTLRCSSQSGHNTVSWYQQALGQGPQFIFQYYREEENGRGNFPPRFSGLQFPNYSSELNVNALELDDSALYLCASSLGWDRGTYEQYFGPGTRLTVT.

This clonotype was found a few times. J is TRBJ1-2 and V is TRBV6-2 or TRBV6-3; no clear D. Between the trimmed V and J ends, which lost 0 bases and 6 bases, there was a span of 14 bases. There are 15 residues in the CDR3. CDR1 and CDR2 from the germline V gene are MNHEY and SVGEGT. The DNA of the CDR3 is TGTGCCAGCAGTTACTCGCCCGTAGGGATGAATGGCTACACCTTC. It translates to CASSYSPVGMNGYTF.

This clonotype was recorded a few times. The CDR3 region is CASSLGSLAGSRAYNEQFF. The DNA of the CDR3 is TGTGCCAGCAGCTTAGGGTCCCTCGCGGGGTCAAGGGCCTACAATGAGCAGTTCTTC. The genes are TRBV11-1 and TRBJ2-1; TRBD2 might be the D (6 bases). Trimming shortened V by 1 base and J by 2 bases, and 21 bases separated the two germline ends. The CDR3 covers 19 residues. CDR1 SGHAT and CDR2 FQDESV come from the germline V gene (reference sequence).

This clonotype came up a few times. The chain employs TRBV18 and TRBJ2-7, with 7 nucleotides matching TRBD1. This CDR3 is 14 amino acids long. Germline trimming cut 4 bases from V and 5 bases from J; bases unmatched to any gene: 8. Germline CDR1 reads KGHSH; CDR2 reads LQKENI. The CDR3, as DNA: TGTGCCAGCTCACAGGGGGCACGGCGAGACGAGCAGTACTTC. It yields the protein CASSQGARRDEQYF.

This clonotype appeared many times. DNA for the CDR3: TGTGCCAGCAGCTTGGCCGACAGCCAGACCCAGTACTTC. It yields the protein CASSLADSQTQYF. The V call is TRBV5-6, the J call TRBJ2-5, with D possibly matching TRBD1 (5 bases). CDR3 length: 13 residues. V lost 0 bases and J lost 6, with 9 bases in between. Germline V gene lookup returns CDR1 SGHDT and CDR2 YYEEEE. Full variable domain (rest looked up from reference TRBV5-6 and TRBJ2-5): DAGVTQSPTHLIKTRGQQVTLRCSPKSGHDTVSWYQQALGQGPQFIFQYYEEEERQRGNFPDRFSGHQFPNYSSELNVNALLLGDSALYLCASSLADSQTQYFGPGTRLLVL.

The table lists this clonotype with many counts. The chain uses TRBV28 and TRBJ2-7; no reliable D call. The CDR3 is made up of 15 amino acids. V was clipped by 4 bases and J by 1 base, with 14 bases between them. CDR1 is MDHEN, CDR2 SYDVKM, per germline. The CDR3 coding sequence is TGTGCCAGCAGTTCCTCACGGGCGTATTCCTACGAGCAGTACTTC. Translation gives CASSSSRAYSYEQYF.

The sample holds many counts of this clonotype. The chain has TRBV5-1 and TRBJ2-7; tentative D call: TRBD2 (5 bases). V lost 1 base to trimming and J lost 4 bases, with 12 bases between them. This CDR3 is 14 amino acids long. Germline V lookup: CDR1 SGHRS, CDR2 YFSETQ. CDR3 amino acids: CASSLLAGWYEQYF. CDR3 bases: TGCGCCAGCAGCTTGTTGGCGGGTTGGTACGAGCAGTACTTC.

This clonotype was seen only once. This chain connects TRBV7-9 to TRBJ1-4, with D perhaps TRBD1 (6 bases). V dropped 3 bases and J dropped 7 bases, with 18 bases sitting between them. Germline-derived CDR1 and CDR2 are SEHNR and FQNEAQ (reference sequence). This CDR3 has 16 residues. CDR3 sequence reads: CASSLMVGGRGEKLFF. The CDR3 nucleotides are TGTGCCAGCAGCTTGATGGTCGGGGGCCGGGGTGAAAAACTGTTTTTT.

This clonotype was detected a few times. The chain couples TRBV24-1 to TRBJ2-3, with 8 bases lining up with TRBD2. CDR3 length equals 16 residues. Germline loops: CDR1 KGHDR, CDR2 SFDVKD. Losses at the gene ends were 0 bases for V and 6 bases for J; bases not matched to a gene: 7. In nucleotides, the CDR3 is TGTGCCACCAGTGATTTGCAAGCGGGAGAGTCCGATACGCAGTATTTT. It yields the protein CATSDLQAGESDTQYF.

V and J are TRBV2 and TRBJ2-3; perhaps TRBD2 as D (7 bases). There are 14 residues in the CDR3. CDR1 is SNHLY, CDR2 FYNNEI, per germline. CDR3 sequence reads: CAARGGSRADTQYF. For the CDR3, the DNA is TGTGCTGCGAGGGGGGGGAGTCGGGCAGATACGCAGTATTTT.

This clonotype showed up just a few times. The chain combines TRBV12-3 or TRBV12-4 with TRBJ1-2; 7 bases align to TRBD1. Trimming removed 5 bases from V and 7 bases from J; junction bases left unmatched: 4. The CDR3 is made up of 12 amino acids. The CDR3 DNA sequence: TGTGCCAGCAGTCTACAGGGGTCTGGCTACACCTTC. It translates to CASSLQGSGYTF.